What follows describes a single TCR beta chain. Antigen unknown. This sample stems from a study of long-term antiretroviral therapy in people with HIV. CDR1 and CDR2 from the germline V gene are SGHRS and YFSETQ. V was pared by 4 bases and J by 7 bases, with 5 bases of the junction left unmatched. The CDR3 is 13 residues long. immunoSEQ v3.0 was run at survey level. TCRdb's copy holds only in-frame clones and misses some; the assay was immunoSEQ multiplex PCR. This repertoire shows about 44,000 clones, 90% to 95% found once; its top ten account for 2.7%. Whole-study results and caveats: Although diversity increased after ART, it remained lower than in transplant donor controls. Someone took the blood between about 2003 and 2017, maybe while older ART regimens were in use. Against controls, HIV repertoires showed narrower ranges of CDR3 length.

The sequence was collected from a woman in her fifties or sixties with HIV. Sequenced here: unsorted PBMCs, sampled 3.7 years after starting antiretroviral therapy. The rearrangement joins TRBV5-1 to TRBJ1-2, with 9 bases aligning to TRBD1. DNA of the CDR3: TGCGCCAGCAGCCCTGGACAGGGGTTTGGCTACACCTTC. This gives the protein CASSPGQGFGYTF.